This T cell receptor beta chain derives from a study of brain T cells in children with intractable seizures. Study-level points and caveats: Clones missing pre-surgery may reflect undersampling of that blood sample. Only CDR3 sequence similarity suggested viral specificity, without known HCMV serostatus.

Indicated time point: blood from clinic visit 5 months post-surgery; TSC patient then seizure free. Surgery cases with the highest brain T cell transcript signatures were chosen for sequencing. At least one anti-epileptic drug was given before surgery. Losses at the gene ends were 5 bases for V and 13 bases for J; bases not matched to a gene: 7. Germline lookup yields CDR1 GTSNPN and CDR2 SVGIG (reference sequence). CDR3 length: 13 amino acids. Libraries were prepared by immunoSEQ multiplex PCR; TCRdb keeps only in-frame clonotypes and omits some of them. The sample records hundreds of thousands of clones, 93% being singletons. Worth noting for this clone: The antigen remains unidentified.

The sequence came from a boy less than two years old with tuberous sclerosis and intractable seizures. The chain couples TRBV30 to TRBJ2-1; the match to TRBD2 covers 14 bases. Specimen: peripheral blood, collected roughly 5 months after surgery. The DNA for the CDR3 is TGTGCCTGGGACCCGGGACTAGCGGGGGAACAGTTCTTC. Translating gives CAWDPGLAGEQFF.